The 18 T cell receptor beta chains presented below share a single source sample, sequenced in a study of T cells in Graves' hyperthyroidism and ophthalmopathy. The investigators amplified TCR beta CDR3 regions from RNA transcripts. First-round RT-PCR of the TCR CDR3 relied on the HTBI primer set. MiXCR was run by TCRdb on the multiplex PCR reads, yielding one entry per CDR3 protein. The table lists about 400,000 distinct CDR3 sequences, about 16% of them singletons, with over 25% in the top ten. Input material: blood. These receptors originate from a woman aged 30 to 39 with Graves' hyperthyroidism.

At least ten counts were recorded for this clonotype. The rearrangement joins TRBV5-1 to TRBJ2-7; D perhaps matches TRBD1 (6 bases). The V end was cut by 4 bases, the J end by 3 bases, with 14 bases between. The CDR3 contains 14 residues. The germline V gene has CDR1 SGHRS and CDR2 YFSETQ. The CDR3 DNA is TGCGCCAGCAGCCCGGGACCGGACAGCTACGAGCAGTACTTC. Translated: CASSPGPDSYEQYF.

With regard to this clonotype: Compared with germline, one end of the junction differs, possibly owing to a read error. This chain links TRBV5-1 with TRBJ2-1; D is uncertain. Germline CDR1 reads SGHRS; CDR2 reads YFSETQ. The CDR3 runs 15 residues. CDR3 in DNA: TGCGCCAGCACCTTGGTCAGCGAGCCCTACAATGAGCAGTTCTTC. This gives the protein CASTLVSEPYNEQFF.

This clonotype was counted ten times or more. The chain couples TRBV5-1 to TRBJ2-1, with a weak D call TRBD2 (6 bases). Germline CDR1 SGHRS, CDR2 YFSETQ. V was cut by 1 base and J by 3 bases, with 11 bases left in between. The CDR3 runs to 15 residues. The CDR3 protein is CASSLPTGDYNEQFF. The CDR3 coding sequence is TGCGCCAGCAGCTTGCCTACGGGGGACTACAATGAGCAGTTCTTC.

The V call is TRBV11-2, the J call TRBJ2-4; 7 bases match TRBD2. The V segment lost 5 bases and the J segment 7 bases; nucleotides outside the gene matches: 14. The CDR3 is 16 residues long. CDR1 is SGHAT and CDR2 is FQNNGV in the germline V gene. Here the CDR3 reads CASSAGPGLGPNIQYF. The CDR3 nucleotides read TGTGCCAGCAGCGCCGGTCCCGGACTAGGTCCCAACATTCAGTACTTC.

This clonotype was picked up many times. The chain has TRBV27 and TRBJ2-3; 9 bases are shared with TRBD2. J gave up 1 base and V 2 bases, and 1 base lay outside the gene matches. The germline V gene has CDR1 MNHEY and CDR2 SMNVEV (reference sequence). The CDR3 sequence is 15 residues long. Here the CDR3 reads CASSLRLAGTDTQYF. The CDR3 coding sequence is TGTGCCAGCAGTTTAAGACTAGCGGGCACAGATACGCAGTATTTT.

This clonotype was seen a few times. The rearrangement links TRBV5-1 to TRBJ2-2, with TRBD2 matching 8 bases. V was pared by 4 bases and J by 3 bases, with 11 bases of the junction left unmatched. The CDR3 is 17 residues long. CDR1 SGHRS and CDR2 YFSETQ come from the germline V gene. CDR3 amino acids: CASSARGGPLHTGELFF. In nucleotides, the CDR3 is TGCGCCAGCAGCGCTCGGGGGGGTCCCCTCCACACCGGGGAGCTGTTTTTT.

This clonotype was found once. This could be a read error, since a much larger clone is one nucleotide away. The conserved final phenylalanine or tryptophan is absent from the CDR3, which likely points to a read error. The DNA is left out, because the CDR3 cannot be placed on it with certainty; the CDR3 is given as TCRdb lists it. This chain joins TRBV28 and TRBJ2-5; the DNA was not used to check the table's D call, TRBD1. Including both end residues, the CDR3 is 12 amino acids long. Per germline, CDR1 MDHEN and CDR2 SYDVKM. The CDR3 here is CASRPNLAGEYL.

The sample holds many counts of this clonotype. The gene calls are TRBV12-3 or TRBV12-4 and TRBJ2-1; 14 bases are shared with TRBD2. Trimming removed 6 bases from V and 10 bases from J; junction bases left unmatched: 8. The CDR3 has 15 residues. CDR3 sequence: CASSKRLAGGPEQFF. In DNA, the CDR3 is TGTGCCAGCAGCAAAAGACTAGCGGGAGGGCCGGAGCAGTTCTTC.

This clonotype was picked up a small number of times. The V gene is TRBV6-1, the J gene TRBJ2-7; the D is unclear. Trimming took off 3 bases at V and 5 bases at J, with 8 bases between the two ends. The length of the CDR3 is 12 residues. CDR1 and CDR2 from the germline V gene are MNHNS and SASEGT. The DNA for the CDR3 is TGTGCCAGCAGTGAGTCCCGCCACGAGCAGTACTTC. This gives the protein CASSESRHEQYF.

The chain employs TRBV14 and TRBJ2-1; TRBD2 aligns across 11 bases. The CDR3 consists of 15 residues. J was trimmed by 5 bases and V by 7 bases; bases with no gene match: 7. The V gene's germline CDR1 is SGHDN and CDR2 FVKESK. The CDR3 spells CASTLTSGINNEQFF. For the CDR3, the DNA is TGTGCCAGCACCCTGACTAGCGGGATCAACAATGAGCAGTTCTTC.

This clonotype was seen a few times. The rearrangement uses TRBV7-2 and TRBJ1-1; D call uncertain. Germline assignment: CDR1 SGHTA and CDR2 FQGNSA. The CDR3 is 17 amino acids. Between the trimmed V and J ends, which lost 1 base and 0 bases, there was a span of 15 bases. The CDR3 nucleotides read TGTGCCAGCAGCTTAGGGTTCAAAGGTTTGGTGAACACTGAAGCTTTCTTT. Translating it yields CASSLGFKGLVNTEAFF.

Here the CDR3 DNA reads TGCAGCGTTGAAGCCATTTACAATGAGCAGTTCTTC. Amino acid sequence: CSVEAIYNEQFF. This chain uses TRBV29-1 with TRBJ2-1; the D is unclear. Germline-derived CDR1 and CDR2 are SQVTM and ANQGSEA. The CDR3 loop spans 12 amino acids. V was cut by 1 base and J by 4 bases, with 5 bases left in between.

CDR3 nucleotide sequence: TGTGCCACCAGTGATCCCGGACAGAGTAATTTACCCAACAATGAGCAGTTCTTC. Translating it yields CATSDPGQSNLPNNEQFF. The rearrangement joins TRBV24-1 to TRBJ2-1; possible D gene TRBD1, 6 bases. Trimming shortened V by 3 bases and J by 5 bases, and 22 bases separated the two germline ends. Germline assignment: CDR1 KGHDR and CDR2 SFDVKD. This CDR3 region has 18 residues.

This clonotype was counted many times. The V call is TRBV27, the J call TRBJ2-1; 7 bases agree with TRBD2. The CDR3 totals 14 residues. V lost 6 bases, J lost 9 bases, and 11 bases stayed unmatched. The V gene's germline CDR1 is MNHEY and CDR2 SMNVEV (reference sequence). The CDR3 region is CASSPSGLGTEQFF. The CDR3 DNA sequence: TGTGCCAGCAGCCCCTCCGGACTAGGAACTGAGCAGTTCTTC.

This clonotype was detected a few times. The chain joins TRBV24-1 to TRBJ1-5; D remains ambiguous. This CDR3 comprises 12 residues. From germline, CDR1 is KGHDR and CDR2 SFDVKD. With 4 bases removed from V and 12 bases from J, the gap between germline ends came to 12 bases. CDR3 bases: TGTGCCACCAGTGACCGACATTCGGGCCAGCATTTT. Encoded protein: CATSDRHSGQHF.

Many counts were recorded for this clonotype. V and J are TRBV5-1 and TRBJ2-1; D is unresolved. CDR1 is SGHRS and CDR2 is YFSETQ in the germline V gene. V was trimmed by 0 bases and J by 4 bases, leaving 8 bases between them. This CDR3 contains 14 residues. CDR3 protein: CASSLATVYNEQFF. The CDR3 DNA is TGCGCCAGCAGCTTGGCCACGGTTTACAATGAGCAGTTCTTC.

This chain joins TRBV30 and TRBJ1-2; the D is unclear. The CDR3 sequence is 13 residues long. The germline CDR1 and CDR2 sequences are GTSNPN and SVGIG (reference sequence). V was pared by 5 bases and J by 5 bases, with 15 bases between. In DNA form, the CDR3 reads TGTGCCTGGGGGAGGAGCGATGGGTATGGCTACACCTTC. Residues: CAWGRSDGYGYTF. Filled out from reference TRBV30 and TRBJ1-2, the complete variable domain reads SQTIHQWPATLVQPVGSPLSLECTVEGTSNPNLYWYRQAAGRGLQLLFYSVGIGQISSEVPQNLSASRPQDRQFILSSKKLLLSDSGFYLCAWGRSDGYGYTFGSGTRLTVV.

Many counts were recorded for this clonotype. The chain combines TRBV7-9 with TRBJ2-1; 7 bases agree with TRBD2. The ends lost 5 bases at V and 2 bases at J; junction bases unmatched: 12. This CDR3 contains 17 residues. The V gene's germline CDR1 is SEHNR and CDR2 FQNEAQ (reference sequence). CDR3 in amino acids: CASSNQEPSGAYNEQFF. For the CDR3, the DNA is TGTGCCAGCAGCAACCAAGAGCCGAGCGGGGCCTACAATGAGCAGTTCTTC.